Listed here are 12 T cell receptor beta chains from one sample, sequenced in a study of blood T cell repertoires in COVID-19. TCRdb keeps only in-frame clones here, not all; method: immunoSEQ multiplex PCR. This sample carries about 20,000 clones, roughly 90% of them seen once, and the ten largest clones take approximately 7.6%. The sequencing sample was made of peripheral blood. These receptors were taken from a woman aged 60 to 75 with active COVID-19.

The chain has TRBV5-8 and TRBJ1-5, with 10 bases matching TRBD1. Germline CDR1 and CDR2: SGHTS and YDEGEE. Trimming cost V 0 bases and J 7 bases; bases outside gene matches: 7. The CDR3 runs 16 residues. The CDR3 nucleotides are TGTGCCAGCAGCTTGGGGGACAGGGGCCTTTCACAGCCCCAGCATTTT. Its translation: CASSLGDRGLSQPQHF. The full variable domain, rest sourced from reference TRBV5-8 and TRBJ1-5, is EAGVTQSPTHLIKTRGQQATLRCSPISGHTSVYWYQQALGLGLQFLLWYDEGEERNRGNFPPRFSGRQFPNYSSELNVNALELEDSALYLCASSLGDRGLSQPQHFGDGTRLSIL.

The chain recombines TRBV10-3 with TRBJ1-1; no firm D call. V was shortened by 8 bases and J by 5 bases, with 9 bases between the two germline ends. Germline CDR1 reads ENHRY; CDR2 reads SYGVKD. This CDR3 contains 11 residues. The CDR3 loop is CAIGGMTEAFF. The CDR3 coding sequence is TGTGCCATCGGAGGGATGACTGAAGCTTTCTTT.

The V and J genes are TRBV5-1 and TRBJ2-3, with 7 bases fitting TRBD1. Looked up from germline, CDR1 is SGHRS and CDR2 is YFSETQ. V trimming: 7 bases; J trimming: 0 bases; junction bases outside the gene matches: 5. The CDR3 length is 14 residues. Here the CDR3 DNA reads TGCGCCAGCCGAGGGGGCCAGAGCACAGATACGCAGTATTTT. This codes for CASRGGQSTDTQYF. Full variable domain (rest looked up from reference TRBV5-1 and TRBJ2-3): KAGVTQTPRYLIKTRGQQVTLSCSPISGHRSVSWYQQTPGQGLQFLFEYFSETQRNKGNFPGRFSGRQFSNSRSEMNVSTLELGDSALYLCASRGGQSTDTQYFGPGTRLTVL.

The V call is TRBV20-1, the J call TRBJ2-3; 9 nucleotides line up with TRBD1. Germline values: CDR1 DFQATT, CDR2 SNEGSKA (reference sequence). Germline trimming cut 3 bases from V and 4 bases from J; bases unmatched to any gene: 11. The CDR3 spans 16 residues. The CDR3 protein is CSASSRAWTGADTQYF. The CDR3 DNA is TGCAGTGCTAGTAGTAGAGCGTGGACAGGGGCAGATACGCAGTATTTT.

The chain combines TRBV5-4 with TRBJ2-3; 7 nucleotides match TRBD1. The CDR3 consists of 13 residues. The junction had 3 bases not matched to a gene; V was cut back by 4 bases and J by 4 bases. From germline, CDR1 is SGHNT and CDR2 YYREEE (reference sequence). CDR3 loop: CASSLTGPDTQYF. For the CDR3, the DNA is TGTGCCAGCAGCCTGACAGGGCCAGATACGCAGTATTTT.

The rearrangement uses TRBV7-8 and TRBJ1-2; 7 bases fit TRBD1. This CDR3 has 17 amino acids. Germline CDR1 reads SGHVS; CDR2 reads FQNEAQ. Trimming at V came to 5 bases and at J to 4 bases, leaving 16 bases not matched to a gene. The CDR3 region is CASSPSVGTGTVYGYTF. The CDR3 bases are TGTGCCAGCAGCCCCTCCGTTGGAACCGGGACAGTCTATGGCTACACCTTC.

This chain links TRBV4-1 with TRBJ2-1; TRBD2 matches 9 bases. Germline V gene lookup returns CDR1 MGHRA and CDR2 YSYEKL. V lost 2 bases to trimming and J lost 8 bases; unmatched junction nucleotides: 16. This CDR3 has 18 residues. The CDR3: CASSQQPPSGVTLDEQFF. The CDR3 DNA reads TGCGCCAGCAGCCAACAACCCCCTAGCGGGGTCACGCTCGATGAGCAGTTCTTC.

V usage is TRBV12-3 or TRBV12-4 and J usage is TRBJ1-2; the D gene is possibly TRBD1 (5 bases). The V gene lost 3 bases and the J gene lost 8 bases, with 13 bases spanning the gap. CDR3 length equals 13 residues. CDR3 coding DNA: TGTGCCAGCAGTTTTCGGGGGTCAAGGGGCTACACCTTC. Translating gives CASSFRGSRGYTF.

The chain uses TRBV11-2 and TRBJ1-1; 9 nucleotides match TRBD1. This CDR3 contains 14 residues. Trimming at V came to 5 bases and at J to 5 bases, leaving 6 bases not matched to a gene. Germline V gene sequence: CDR1 SGHAT, CDR2 FQNNGV. CDR3 sequence (DNA): TGTGCCAGCAGCAATACAGGGGGCTGGACTGAAGCTTTCTTT. This sequence encodes CASSNTGGWTEAFF.

The rearrangement uses TRBV27 and TRBJ2-7; tentatively, D is TRBD1 (5 bases). Germline V gene data show CDR1 as MNHEY and CDR2 as SMNVEV (reference sequence). The CDR3 sequence is 15 residues long. The V and J ends lost 4 bases and 0 bases respectively, with 13 bases between them. Here the CDR3 DNA reads TGTGCCAGCAGTTCCTCACAGGTTAGCTCCTACGAGCAGTACTTC. This translates into CASSSSQVSSYEQYF.

This clone was counted between two and nine times. The chain uses TRBV2 and TRBJ1-5, with D possibly being TRBD1 (5 bases). Trimming took 8 bases from V and 0 from J, leaving 11 bases between them. CDR3 length equals 14 residues. Germline assignment: CDR1 SNHLY and CDR2 FYNNEI. CDR3 DNA sequence: TGTGCCAGCCGGGCGGACATTAGCAATCAGCCCCAGCATTTT. Amino acid sequence: CASRADISNQPQHF.

The J gene is TRBJ2-2, the V gene TRBV4-1; 10 bases are a match to TRBD1. CDR1 and CDR2 (germline): MGHRA, YSYEKL. This CDR3 contains 17 residues. Trimming took 0 bases from V and 7 from J; bases not matched to a gene: 8. CDR3 coding DNA: TGCGCCAGCAGCCAAGAAGGGGGACAGGGGTTCGGCGGGGAGCTGTTTTTT. Translating it yields CASSQEGGQGFGGELFF.